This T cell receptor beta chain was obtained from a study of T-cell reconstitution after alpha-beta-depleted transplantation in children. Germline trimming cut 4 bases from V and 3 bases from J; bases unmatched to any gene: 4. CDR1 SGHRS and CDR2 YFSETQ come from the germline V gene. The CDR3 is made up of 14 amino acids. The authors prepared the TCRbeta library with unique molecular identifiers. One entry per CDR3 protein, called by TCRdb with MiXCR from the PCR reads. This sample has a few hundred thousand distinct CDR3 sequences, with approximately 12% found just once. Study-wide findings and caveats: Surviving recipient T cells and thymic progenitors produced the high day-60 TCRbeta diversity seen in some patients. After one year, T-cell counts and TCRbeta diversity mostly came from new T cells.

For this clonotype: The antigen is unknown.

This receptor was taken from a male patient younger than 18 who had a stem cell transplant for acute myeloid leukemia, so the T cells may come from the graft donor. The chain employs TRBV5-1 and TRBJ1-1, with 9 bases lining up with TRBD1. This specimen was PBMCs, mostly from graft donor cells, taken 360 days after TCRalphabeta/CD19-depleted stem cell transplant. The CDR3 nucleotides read TGCGCCAGCAGCGGCCGGGACAGGGACACTGAAGCTTTCTTT. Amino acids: CASSGRDRDTEAFF.